This T cell receptor (beta chain) was recorded in a study of control samples from healthy donors and cancer patients. TCRdb keeps only in-frame clones here, not all; method: immunoSEQ multiplex PCR. The sample comprises 100,000 or so clones, around nine tenths of which are singletons, and under 10% rests with the top ten. This clonotype was obtained from a man aged 25-45 years in good health. Sequenced input: blood.

This CDR3 is CASSRDRFADTQYF. CDR3 DNA sequence: TGTGCCAGTAGTCGAGACAGGTTTGCAGATACGCAGTATTTT. The chain combines TRBV19 with TRBJ2-3; perhaps TRBD1 as D (6 bases). The CDR3 is 14 amino acids. Germline V lookup: CDR1 LNHDA, CDR2 SQIVND (reference sequence). The V end lost 5 bases, the J end lost 4 bases, and 13 bases lay between the germline ends.